The next 30 T cell receptor beta chains were all read from a single sample in a study of CXCR3-negative and CXCR3-positive naive CD8 T cells (dated 2019 in TCRdb). The data were produced on a NextSeq 550. The Human TCR Profiling Kit (MiLaboratory) was used to make UMI-labeled 5' RACE TRB cDNA libraries. Reads reprocessed by TCRdb are summarized as one entry per CDR3 protein sequence, and DNA is absent. The data table for this sample lists some 38,000 distinct CDR3 sequences. Together, the top ten hold about 14% of the sample. Specimen: memory CD8+ T cells from blood. What this sample's cell subset or site label stands for: conventional CD8+ memory T cells (TMEM), sorted as controls. The receptors were gathered from a human donor in good health. Some clones in this sample may be carry-over from other donors' samples.

This clonotype is labeled medium-sized (0.01 to 0.1%) based on frequency. The rearrangement links TRBV28 to TRBJ2-3; TCRdb names TRBD1, which stays unverified in the absence of DNA. Germline V gene sequence: CDR1 MDHEN, CDR2 SYDVKM. The CDR3 spans 15 residues. The CDR3 reads CASSLLGGPGDTQYF.

The chain is built from TRBV20-1 and TRBJ2-7; TCRdb gives TRBD2 as the D gene, but with no DNA this cannot be confirmed. Per germline, CDR1 DFQATT and CDR2 SNEGSKA (reference sequence). The CDR3 is made up of 15 amino acids. The CDR3 protein is CSASLASGRAHEQYF.

V gene TRBV5-6 combines with J gene TRBJ2-1; TCRdb gives TRBD1 as the D gene, but with no DNA this cannot be confirmed. Germline CDR1 SGHDT, CDR2 YYEEEE. The CDR3 has 17 residues. CDR3 residues: CASIFSPGQGAYNEQFF.

This chain's CDR3 is CAISEASANQETQYF. The V and J genes are TRBV10-3 and TRBJ2-5. The CDR3 runs to 15 residues. Germline CDR1 is ENHRY and CDR2 is SYGVKD.

The chain uses TRBV27 and TRBJ2-1. Germline CDR1 reads MNHEY; CDR2 reads SMNVEV (reference sequence). CDR3 length: 13 amino acids. CDR3 amino acids: CASSSDTANEQFF.

The rearrangement links TRBV28 to TRBJ2-3; TCRdb's D call, TRBD2, is unchecked because there is no DNA. CDR3 length: 16 amino acids. The germline gives CDR1 MDHEN, CDR2 SYDVKM. This CDR3 is CASRPTERAGADTQYF.

V is TRBV6-5 and J is TRBJ2-3. The CDR3 spans 14 residues. Germline-derived CDR1 and CDR2 are MNHEY and SVGAGI. The CDR3 region is CASSYSLGPDTQYF.

This chain links TRBV6-6 with TRBJ2-3. This CDR3 spans 16 amino acids. Germline V gene sequence: CDR1 MNHNY, CDR2 SVGAGI (reference sequence). The CDR3 reads CASSYGVQTSTDTQYF.

V is TRBV6-5 and J is TRBJ2-5; the TCRdb call, TRBD2, lacks DNA for checking. Per the germline V gene, CDR1 is MNHEY and CDR2 is SVGAGI. The CDR3 is 16 residues long. CDR3 amino acids: CASNLGTSGVQETQYF.

V gene TRBV15 combines with J gene TRBJ2-1; checking the TCRdb D call of TRBD1 is not possible without DNA. Germline CDR1 is LNHNV and CDR2 is YYDKDF (reference sequence). The CDR3 is 16 amino acids. The CDR3 region is CATSRGDGGVNNEQFF.

The J gene is TRBJ2-1, the V gene TRBV2; TCRdb calls TRBD2, which cannot be checked without DNA. This CDR3 has 12 amino acids. CDR1 is SNHLY and CDR2 is FYNNEI in the germline V gene. CDR3 amino acids: CASSEWGDEQFF.

This sequence joins TRBV9 and TRBJ2-1; the D gene TCRdb calls, TRBD1, cannot be checked with no DNA. From germline, CDR1 is SGDLS and CDR2 YYNGEE. The length of the CDR3 is 15 residues. CDR3 amino acids: CASSVVPAPSHEQFF. The full variable domain, with the rest looked up from reference TRBV9 and TRBJ2-1, is DSGVTQTPKHLITATGQRVTLRCSPRSGDLSVYWYQQSLDQGLQFLIQYYNGEERAKGNILERFSAQQFPDLHSELNLSSLELGDSALYFCASSVVPAPSHEQFFGPGTRLTVL.

CDR3: CASRGEGQGYYEQYF. The chain joins TRBV7-9 to TRBJ2-7; TCRdb picks TRBD1, but there is no DNA to check that call. CDR3 length: 15 residues. From germline, CDR1 is SEHNR and CDR2 FQNEAQ (reference sequence). Full variable domain (missing parts from reference TRBV7-9 and TRBJ2-7): DTGVSQNPRHKITKRGQNVTFRCDPISEHNRLYWYRQTLGQGPEFLTYFQNEAQLEKSRLLSDRFSAERPKGSFSTLEIQRTEQGDSAMYLCASRGEGQGYYEQYFGPGTRLTVT.

The chain links TRBV6-1 to TRBJ2-1; the D gene TCRdb calls, TRBD2, cannot be checked with no DNA. Germline-derived CDR1 and CDR2 are MNHNS and SASEGT. CDR3 length: 15 amino acids. CDR3 in amino acids: CASTVAGGSYNEQFF.

This chain uses TRBV7-9 with TRBJ2-1. The CDR3 is 16 residues long. The germline CDR1 and CDR2 sequences are SEHNR and FQNEAQ (reference sequence). CDR3 sequence: CASSLASQTSYNEQFF. The complete variable domain, with remaining parts taken from reference TRBV7-9 and TRBJ2-1, reads DTGVSQNPRHKITKRGQNVTFRCDPISEHNRLYWYRQTLGQGPEFLTYFQNEAQLEKSRLLSDRFSAERPKGSFSTLEIQRTEQGDSAMYLCASSLASQTSYNEQFFGPGTRLTVL.

V and J are TRBV29-1 and TRBJ2-7; the D call from TCRdb, TRBD2, cannot be confirmed without DNA. The CDR3 spans 12 residues. Germline lookup yields CDR1 SQVTM and CDR2 ANQGSEA. Here the CDR3 reads CSAWAGSYEQYF.

The chain recombines TRBV28 with TRBJ2-7; TCRdb designates TRBD1, a call that cannot be tested without DNA. This CDR3 spans 15 amino acids. The V gene's germline CDR1 is MDHEN and CDR2 SYDVKM. The CDR3 loop reads CASSLSTGAGAEQYF.

V usage is TRBV20-1 and J usage is TRBJ1-5; the TCRdb call, TRBD1, lacks DNA for checking. The CDR3 runs to 14 residues. Per germline, CDR1 DFQATT and CDR2 SNEGSKA (reference sequence). Here the CDR3 reads CSATSSTGDQPQHF.

J is TRBJ2-1 and V is TRBV29-1; no DNA is available, so the TRBD1 call from TCRdb remains unchecked. The CDR3 has 14 amino acids. CDR1 is SQVTM, CDR2 ANQGSEA, per germline. The CDR3 spells CSATTGRVANEQFF.

This CDR3 reads CAISESEGSGANVLTF. This chain joins TRBV10-3 and TRBJ2-6; TCRdb's D call of TRBD1 is untestable without DNA. CDR3 length equals 16 residues. Germline loops: CDR1 ENHRY, CDR2 SYGVKD.

The rearrangement uses TRBV12-3 or TRBV12-4 and TRBJ1-6; TCRdb's D call of TRBD1 is untestable without DNA. The CDR3 covers 19 residues. The CDR3: CASRRTGGEGASYNSPLHF.

This rearrangement joins TRBV4-3 to TRBJ2-1; TCRdb calls TRBD2, which cannot be checked without DNA. This CDR3 comprises 16 residues. The germline V gene encodes CDR1 LGHNA and CDR2 YSLEER. CDR3 in amino acids: CASSQGVGEGGNEQFF.

The genes are TRBV28 and TRBJ2-1; TCRdb indicates TRBD1, and absent DNA this call remains unverified. The CDR3 runs to 16 residues. Germline V gene sequence: CDR1 MDHEN, CDR2 SYDVKM. CDR3 sequence reads: CASSKRDRSSYNEQFF.

The V and J genes are TRBV15 and TRBJ2-3; the TCRdb D gene call, TRBD2, has no DNA to confirm it. Per germline, CDR1 LNHNV and CDR2 YYDKDF (reference sequence). This CDR3 comprises 16 residues. Here the CDR3 reads CATSSPASGGTDTQYF.

The chain joins TRBV28 to TRBJ2-2; no DNA is available, so the TRBD2 call from TCRdb remains unchecked. Germline V gene sequence: CDR1 MDHEN, CDR2 SYDVKM. CDR3 length equals 14 residues. CDR3 sequence reads: CASIREGPNGELFF.

This chain uses TRBV6-5 with TRBJ1-5. Germline values: CDR1 MNHEY, CDR2 SVGAGI. The CDR3 loop spans 14 amino acids. CDR3 region: CASSYSGSNQPQHF.

The rearrangement joins TRBV10-3 to TRBJ2-5; lacking DNA, the TRBD1 call made by TCRdb goes unchecked. Germline V gives CDR1 ENHRY, CDR2 SYGVKD. The CDR3 contains 14 residues. CDR3: CTTMESGERETQYF.

The V call is TRBV7-3, the J call TRBJ1-2; no DNA is available, so the TRBD1 call from TCRdb remains unchecked. Per germline, CDR1 SGHTA and CDR2 FQGTGA. The CDR3 contains 15 residues. The CDR3: CASSDSGGPDYGYTF.

The CDR3 region is CASSNGPLYEQYF. The rearrangement links TRBV5-1 to TRBJ2-7. The CDR3 extends over 13 amino acids. The germline V gene encodes CDR1 SGHRS and CDR2 YFSETQ.

The chain carries TRBV12-3 or TRBV12-4 and TRBJ2-7; with no DNA, the TCRdb D assignment of TRBD2 cannot be verified. The CDR3 covers 14 residues. The CDR3 loop reads CASSLGLVNYEQYF.